This T cell receptor beta chain is from a study of long-term antiretroviral therapy in people with HIV. About this clone: No antigen is known for it.

Study findings and constraints: Blood specimens, gathered between 2004 and 2017, were possibly obtained under older ART regimens. Compared with controls, HIV repertoires showed narrower CDR3 length ranges. Post-ART samples showed increased diversity that remained below transplant donor control levels.

Donors each had at least one pre-ART PBMC sample and at least two post-ART ones. Researchers report immunoSEQ v3.0 was run at survey level. TCRdb keeps only in-frame clones here, not all; method: immunoSEQ multiplex PCR. In the table there are roughly 42,000 clones, approximately 86% of which are singletons. This clonotype was sampled from a woman between 50 and 59 years old with HIV. The specimen comprised unsorted PBMCs, sampled 0.1 years before starting antiretroviral therapy.

The CDR3 loop reads CASVLANTGELFF. CDR3 nucleotide sequence: TGTGCCAGCGTATTAGCGAACACCGGGGAGCTGTTTTTT. V usage is TRBV7-2 and J usage is TRBJ2-2, with D unclear. The germline V gene has CDR1 SGHTA and CDR2 FQGNSA. V dropped 8 bases and J dropped 0 bases, with 7 bases sitting between them. CDR3 length: 13 residues.